This T cell receptor beta chain came from a study of T cell responses to AZD1222 COVID-19 vaccine. Using immunoSEQ multiplex PCR, the repertoire was profiled, and TCRdb retains in-frame clones only, with some absent. Among about 140,000 clones, roughly 89% were seen once, and the ten largest hold more than 5%. The germline V gene has CDR1 MDHEN and CDR2 SYDVKM. The CDR3 extends over 14 amino acids. V was clipped by 6 bases and J by 3 bases, with 15 bases between them. This receptor was obtained from an adult in good health. This rearrangement joins TRBV28 to TRBJ2-7; TRBD1 or TRBD2 may be the D gene (5 bases each). The specimen was peripheral blood, collected on day 0 of AZD1222 vaccination. DNA of the CDR3: TGTGCCAGCAGGGCCCGGGACCCGAGCTACGAGCAGTACTTC. Amino acid sequence: CASRARDPSYEQYF.